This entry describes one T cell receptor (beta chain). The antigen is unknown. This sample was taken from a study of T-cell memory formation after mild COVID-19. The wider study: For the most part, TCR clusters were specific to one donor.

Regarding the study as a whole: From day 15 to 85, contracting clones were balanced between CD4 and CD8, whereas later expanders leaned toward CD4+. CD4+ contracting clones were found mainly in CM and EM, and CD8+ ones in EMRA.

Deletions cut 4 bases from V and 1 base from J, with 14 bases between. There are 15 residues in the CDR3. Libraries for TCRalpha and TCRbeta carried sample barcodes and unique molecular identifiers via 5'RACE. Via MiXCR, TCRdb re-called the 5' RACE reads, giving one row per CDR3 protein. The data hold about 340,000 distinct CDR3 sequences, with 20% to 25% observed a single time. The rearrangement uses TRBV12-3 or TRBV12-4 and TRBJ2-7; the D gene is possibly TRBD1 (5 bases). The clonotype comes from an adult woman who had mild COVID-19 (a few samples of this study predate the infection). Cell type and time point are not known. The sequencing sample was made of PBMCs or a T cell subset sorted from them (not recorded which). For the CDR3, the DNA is TGTGCCAGCAGTTCGCAGGGTGGAGCGTCCTACGAGCAGTACTTC. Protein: CASSSQGGASYEQYF.